This entry lists 14 T cell receptor beta chains sequenced from one sample in a study of chemoradiotherapy in HPV16-positive cancers. Profiling relied on immunoSEQ multiplex PCR, and the TCRdb table lists in-frame clones only, not all of them. This sample yields approximately 300 clones, of which 85% to 90% are seen a single time; approximately 14% belongs to the top ten. This sample comprised tumor tissue, obtained from a patient who underwent chemoradiotherapy. The receptors originated from a human donor with HPV-associated anogenital cancer.

The rearrangement links TRBV6-1 to TRBJ1-4, with a weak D call TRBD1 (6 bases). In germline, CDR1 is MNHNS, CDR2 SASEGT. Trimming shortened V by 4 bases and J by 8 bases, and 14 bases separated the two germline ends. This CDR3 has 14 amino acids. CDR3 sequence (DNA): TGTGCCAGCAGTGTACAGGGTTCGGCCGAAAAACTGTTTTTT. As protein: CASSVQGSAEKLFF.

This chain connects TRBV6-1 to TRBJ1-2; 9 positions agree with TRBD1. Germline CDR1 reads MNHNS; CDR2 reads SASEGT. The CDR3 runs to 17 residues. Germline trimming cut 2 bases from V and 3 bases from J; bases unmatched to any gene: 10. The CDR3 region has the DNA TGTGCCAGCAGTGAATCGCGAGGGACAGGGTTTTACTATGGCTACACCTTC. This gives the protein CASSESRGTGFYYGYTF.

The chain uses TRBV7-8 and TRBJ1-5; 7 nucleotides agree with TRBD1. Germline CDR1 SGHVS, CDR2 FQNEAQ. The CDR3 consists of 14 residues. The trim removed 5 bases at V and 2 bases at J, leaving 3 bases unmatched. The CDR3 sequence is CASSLDRGNQPQHF. As DNA, the CDR3 is TGTGCCAGCAGCCTAGACAGGGGCAATCAGCCCCAGCATTTT.

This clone was seen a single time. The chain combines TRBV4-3 with TRBJ2-5; 12 nucleotides line up with TRBD1. Germline V CDR1 and CDR2: LGHNA, YSLEER. The CDR3 is 17 amino acids. The V gene end was trimmed by 3 bases and the J gene end by 5 bases; junction bases not matched to a gene: 10. DNA for the CDR3: TGCGCCAGCAGCCAGTACCGGGACAGGGGGCCGGGGGAGACCCAGTACTTC. Protein: CASSQYRDRGPGETQYF.

This sequence joins TRBV4-2 and TRBJ2-7; D may be TRBD1 (5 bases). CDR3 size: 15 residues. CDR1 and CDR2 (germline): LGHNA, YNFKEQ. The V and J ends lost 0 bases and 3 bases respectively, with 12 bases between them. For the CDR3, the DNA is TGTGCCAGCAGCCAAGATCTCAGACAGTACTACGAGCAGTACTTC. Amino acid sequence: CASSQDLRQYYEQYF.

The rearrangement joins TRBV9 to TRBJ2-7, with 8 bases aligning to TRBD2. J was trimmed by 6 bases and V by 5 bases; bases with no gene match: 10. The CDR3 spans 14 residues. CDR1 and CDR2 (germline): SGDLS, YYNGEE. In nucleotides, the CDR3 is TGTGCCAGCAGGGACCCGAGCGGGGGCGGCGAGCAGTACTTC. Its protein is CASRDPSGGGEQYF.

V gene TRBV7-9 combines with J gene TRBJ1-1; no reliable D call. The CDR3 has 12 amino acids. CDR1 and CDR2 from the germline V gene are SEHNR and FQNEAQ (reference sequence). Trimming pared 3 bases from V and 5 bases from J, leaving 7 bases between. The CDR3 nucleotides are TGTGCCAGCAGCTTCAAGGGAACTGAAGCTTTCTTT. Its translation: CASSFKGTEAFF. The variable domain in full, completed from reference TRBV7-9 and TRBJ1-1, reads DTGVSQNPRHKITKRGQNVTFRCDPISEHNRLYWYRQTLGQGPEFLTYFQNEAQLEKSRLLSDRFSAERPKGSFSTLEIQRTEQGDSAMYLCASSFKGTEAFFGQGTRLTVV.

The V call is TRBV7-3, the J call TRBJ2-1; D remains unclear. Deletions cut 2 bases from V and 7 bases from J, with 9 bases between. CDR3 length: 13 residues. Germline V gene data show CDR1 as SGHTA and CDR2 as FQGTGA. The CDR3 sequence is CASSLAPWNEQFF. DNA of the CDR3: TGTGCCAGCAGCTTAGCTCCTTGGAATGAGCAGTTCTTC.

V gene TRBV29-1 combines with J gene TRBJ1-2; D might be TRBD1 (5 bases). Trimming stripped 6 bases from V and 6 bases from J, with 8 bases between. The CDR3 length is 10 residues. Per the germline V gene, CDR1 is SQVTM and CDR2 is ANQGSEA. The CDR3 loop is CSVDRHGYTF. The DNA for the CDR3 is TGCAGCGTCGACAGACATGGCTACACCTTC.

CDR3 amino acids: CASSLARNEQFF. The CDR3 nucleotides read TGTGCCAGCAGCTTGGCACGCAATGAGCAGTTCTTC. The rearrangement joins TRBV5-4 to TRBJ2-1; D is unresolved. The germline gives CDR1 SGHNT, CDR2 YYREEE (reference sequence). Trimming pared 0 bases from V and 6 bases from J, leaving 4 bases between. This CDR3 has 12 amino acids.

The chain employs TRBV6-1 and TRBJ1-2; TRBD1 is a possible D gene (5 bases). The CDR3 loop spans 15 amino acids. Looked up from germline, CDR1 is MNHNS and CDR2 is SASEGT. The V end lost 2 bases, the J end lost 0 bases, and 10 bases lay between the germline ends. The CDR3 region has the DNA TGTGCCAGCAGTGAACGGGGGAGACCTAACTATGGCTACACCTTC. Its protein product is CASSERGRPNYGYTF.

The CDR3 region has the DNA TGTGCCAGCAGTGGACTAGCGGGGGGGCCAGATACGCAGTATTTT. This codes for CASSGLAGGPDTQYF. The chain has TRBV6-1 and TRBJ2-3; TRBD2 agrees at 14 bases. Germline values: CDR1 MNHNS, CDR2 SASEGT. Trimming cost V 4 bases and J 4 bases; bases outside gene matches: 1. The CDR3 has 15 amino acids.

This clone was found once. The chain is built from TRBV7-2 and TRBJ2-2; D unclear. The CDR3 covers 13 residues. Trimming took off 5 bases at V and 6 bases at J, with 10 bases between the two ends. Germline lookup yields CDR1 SGHTA and CDR2 FQGNSA. The CDR3 spells CASSETFAGELFF. The CDR3 region has the DNA TGTGCCAGCAGCGAAACCTTTGCCGGGGAGCTGTTTTTT. Based on the CDR3 plus reference TRBV7-2 and TRBJ2-2, the full variable domain is GAGVSQSPSNKVTEKGKDVELRCDPISGHTALYWYRQSLGQGLEFLIYFQGNSAPDKSGLPSDRFSAERTGGSVSTLTIQRTQQEDSAVYLCASSETFAGELFFGEGSRLTVL.

The genes are TRBV5-1 and TRBJ2-7; 9 positions agree with TRBD1. The CDR3 has 14 residues. V lost 2 bases to trimming and J lost 5 bases; unmatched junction nucleotides: 5. Germline V CDR1 and CDR2: SGHRS, YFSETQ. The CDR3 region has the DNA TGCGCCAGCAGCTTTTCACAGGGGGCCAACGAGCAGTACTTC. Translation: CASSFSQGANEQYF.